This T cell receptor (beta chain) originates from a study of blood T cell repertoires in COVID-19. Study information: Sample material is recorded as cDNA or gDNA derived from T cells, B-cell-depleted T cells, or PBMCs.

The CDR3 length is 14 residues. Unmatched junction bases numbered 5, after V lost 2 bases and J lost 12 bases. Germline CDR1 is SNHLY and CDR2 is FYNNEI. Per the original data handling: Amplifying reference gene primers gave estimates of nucleated cell counts. TCRdb's copy holds only in-frame clones and misses some; the assay was immunoSEQ multiplex PCR. Clone size and the V and J calls come from that table; the DNA yielded D and trimming. The sample consists of about 270,000 clones, approximately 86% of them appearing once. Sequencing input: peripheral blood. This chain joins TRBV2 and TRBJ2-1; 12 bases are shared with TRBD2. This TCR derives from a middle-aged man with active or convalescent COVID-19. CDR3 DNA sequence: TGTGCCAGCAGTGAACTAGCGGGGGGGCCGTTGCAGTTCTTC. Translated, it gives CASSELAGGPLQFF.